This T cell receptor beta chain was sequenced during a study of blood T cell repertoires in COVID-19. The overall study: PBMCs, B-cell-depleted T cells, or T cells were the source of the cDNA or gDNA that made up the material.

TCRdb keeps only in-frame clones here, not all; method: immunoSEQ multiplex PCR. This table holds some 40,000 clones, roughly 84% found once. The CDR3 has 15 residues. Trimming stripped 1 base from V and 0 bases from J, with 7 bases between. CDR1 and CDR2 from the germline V gene are LNHNV and YYDKDF (reference sequence). This TCR came from a man in his fifties with active or convalescent COVID-19. This sequence joins TRBV15 and TRBJ1-5; TRBD1 is a possible D gene (5 bases). What was sequenced was peripheral blood. CDR3 DNA sequence: TGTGCCACCAGCAGAGTCAGGGATAGCAATCAGCCCCAGCATTTT. Encoded protein: CATSRVRDSNQPQHF.